This is a list of T cell receptor beta chains from one sample in a study of blood T cell repertoires in COVID-19. Some clones are missing from TCRdb's copy, which holds only in-frame ones; the method was immunoSEQ multiplex PCR. The sample carries about 85,000 clones, about 80% recorded once. Material: peripheral blood. The receptors shown here come from a man aged 60 to 75 with acute or convalescent COVID-19. CDR3s include the opening cysteine and the closing phenylalanine or tryptophan. Each record gives: J gene, D gene, V gene, clone size, CDR3 DNA, CDR3 protein. The D gene is left open where the match is weak. The size of a clone is reported for some rows only, either as once, few or many, or as a class for expanded clones.

J gene: TRBJ2-7; D gene: .; V gene: TRBV28; clone size: .; CDR3 DNA: TGTGCCAGCAGTTTACGAGGGGAGCAGTACTTC; CDR3 protein: CASSLRGEQYF
J gene: TRBJ1-5; D gene: .; V gene: TRBV19; clone size: .; CDR3 DNA: TGTGCCACCTACGACAGGTATAGCAATCAGCCCCAGCATTTT; CDR3 protein: CATYDRYSNQPQHF
J gene: TRBJ2-1; D gene: TRBD2; V gene: TRBV19; clone size: .; CDR3 DNA: TGTGCCAGTACCCCTACAGCGGGGGGCTTTAGCTCCTACAATGAGCAGTTCTTC; CDR3 protein: CASTPTAGGFSSYNEQFF
J gene: TRBJ2-2; D gene: .; V gene: TRBV6-5; clone size: .; CDR3 DNA: TGTGCCAGCAGTTTTGGGCAGGTACCCGGGGAGCTGTTTTTT; CDR3 protein: CASSFGQVPGELFF
J gene: TRBJ1-5; D gene: .; V gene: TRBV21-1; clone size: few; CDR3 DNA: TGTGCCAGCGGATGCGGGACGGACAATCAGCCCCAGCATTTT; CDR3 protein: CASGCGTDNQPQHF
J gene: TRBJ1-2; D gene: TRBD1; V gene: TRBV7-3; clone size: once; CDR3 DNA: TGTGCCAGCAGCTTGGGACAGGGTAACTATGGCTACACCTTC; CDR3 protein: CASSLGQGNYGYTF
J gene: TRBJ1-5; D gene: .; V gene: TRBV11-2; clone size: .; CDR3 DNA: TGTGCCAGCAGCTTGGGCCCTTTCCAGCCCCAGCATTTT; CDR3 protein: CASSLGPFQPQHF
J gene: TRBJ2-2; D gene: TRBD1; V gene: TRBV24-1; clone size: .; CDR3 DNA: TGTGCCACCAGCCGTGACAGGGCGCTCGCGGCCGGGGAGCTGTTTTTT; CDR3 protein: CATSRDRALAAGELFF
J gene: TRBJ1-3; D gene: .; V gene: TRBV15; clone size: few; CDR3 DNA: TGTGCCACCAGCAGAGAACAGGGCTCTGGAAACACCATATATTTT; CDR3 protein: CATSREQGSGNTIYF
J gene: TRBJ1-2; D gene: .; V gene: TRBV28; clone size: .; CDR3 DNA: TGTGCCAGCAGTTTAGTGTATGGGCAGTACTATGGCTACACCTTC; CDR3 protein: CASSLVYGQYYGYTF
J gene: TRBJ2-1; D gene: TRBD1; V gene: TRBV7-8; clone size: .; CDR3 DNA: TGTGCCAGCAGCCCCCGACAGGGGGCCTACAATGAGCAGTTCTTC; CDR3 protein: CASSPRQGAYNEQFF
J gene: TRBJ1-1; D gene: .; V gene: TRBV4-1; clone size: many; CDR3 DNA: TGCGCCAGCAGCCCCCGGGAAGGGCTGAACACTGAAGCTTTCTTT; CDR3 protein: CASSPREGLNTEAFF
J gene: TRBJ2-2; D gene: TRBD2; V gene: TRBV6-2/TRBV6-3; clone size: .; CDR3 DNA: TGTGCCAGCAGTTGGGGGACTAGCGCCGGGGAGCTGTTTTTT; CDR3 protein: CASSWGTSAGELFF
J gene: TRBJ1-1; D gene: TRBD1; V gene: TRBV6-2/TRBV6-3; clone size: .; CDR3 DNA: TGTGCCAGCAGTTTACGGCAGGGGGTTTCGAACACTGAAGCTTTCTTT; CDR3 protein: CASSLRQGVSNTEAFF
J gene: TRBJ2-1; D gene: .; V gene: TRBV21-1; clone size: .; CDR3 DNA: TGTGCCAGCAGCAAAACGTCGGGTCAGGGTGAGCAGTTCTTC; CDR3 protein: CASSKTSGQGEQFF
J gene: TRBJ1-5; D gene: .; V gene: TRBV4-1; clone size: .; CDR3 DNA: TGCGCCAGCAGCCAGAAACAGGGCAATCAGCCCCAGCATTTT; CDR3 protein: CASSQKQGNQPQHF
J gene: TRBJ1-2; D gene: .; V gene: TRBV29-1; clone size: .; CDR3 DNA: TGCAGCGTTGAAGGACAGAAGGGCTACACCTTC; CDR3 protein: CSVEGQKGYTF
J gene: TRBJ2-2; D gene: TRBD2; V gene: TRBV4-1; clone size: .; CDR3 DNA: TGCGCCAGCAGCCAAGATCAGTTGATAGCGGGTGGCACCGGGGAGCTGTTTTTT; CDR3 protein: CASSQDQLIAGGTGELFF
J gene: TRBJ1-1; D gene: TRBD1; V gene: TRBV7-9; clone size: .; CDR3 DNA: TGTGCCAGCAGCTTAGCCGAGCTCACGACAGGGGGCACTGAAGCTTTCTTT; CDR3 protein: CASSLAELTTGGTEAFF
J gene: TRBJ1-2; D gene: TRBD1; V gene: TRBV9; clone size: .; CDR3 DNA: TGTGCCAGCAGCCTAACCACAGGGGGCGAGAGCTACACCTTC; CDR3 protein: CASSLTTGGESYTF
J gene: TRBJ2-4; D gene: .; V gene: TRBV6-2/TRBV6-3; clone size: .; CDR3 DNA: TGTGCCAGCAGTTACTCGGCAGCCAAAAACATTCAGTACTTC; CDR3 protein: CASSYSAAKNIQYF
J gene: TRBJ1-5; D gene: .; V gene: TRBV6-1; clone size: .; CDR3 DNA: TGTGCCAGCAGTGATAGGGGGATCGGGCAGCCCCAGCATTTT; CDR3 protein: CASSDRGIGQPQHF
J gene: TRBJ2-1; D gene: .; V gene: TRBV4-1; clone size: .; CDR3 DNA: TGCGCCAGCAGTGCGGGCCCCTCCTACAATGAGCAGTTCTTC; CDR3 protein: CASSAGPSYNEQFF
J gene: TRBJ1-1; D gene: TRBD1; V gene: TRBV6-5; clone size: .; CDR3 DNA: TGTGCCAGCAGTAGGACAGGGGTCGGCACTGAAGCTTTCTTT; CDR3 protein: CASSRTGVGTEAFF
J gene: TRBJ2-1; D gene: TRBD2; V gene: TRBV4-1; clone size: few; CDR3 DNA: TGCGCCAGCAGCCTGGGACTAGCGTTTGGTGAGCAGTTCTTC; CDR3 protein: CASSLGLAFGEQFF
J gene: TRBJ1-1; D gene: .; V gene: TRBV9; clone size: .; CDR3 DNA: TGTGCCAGCAGCGTCCATGGGGGCATGAACACTGAAGCTTTCTTT; CDR3 protein: CASSVHGGMNTEAFF
J gene: TRBJ2-7; D gene: TRBD1; V gene: TRBV27; clone size: once; CDR3 DNA: TGTGCCAGCAGAGTTACAGGGGGCCAAACCTACGAGCAGTACTTC; CDR3 protein: CASRVTGGQTYEQYF
J gene: TRBJ1-3; D gene: .; V gene: TRBV6-1; clone size: .; CDR3 DNA: TGTGCCAGCAGTGTGCTCGTTGACGGGTACTCTGGAAACACCATATATTTT; CDR3 protein: CASSVLVDGYSGNTIYF
J gene: TRBJ2-5; D gene: TRBD1; V gene: TRBV4-2; clone size: many; CDR3 DNA: TGTGCCAGCAGCCAAGATCTCACAGGGGGCGCGGAGACCCAGTACTTC; CDR3 protein: CASSQDLTGGAETQYF
J gene: TRBJ1-1; D gene: TRBD1; V gene: TRBV4-3; clone size: .; CDR3 DNA: TGCGCCAGCAGCCAAGATATAGTGCAGGGGGCCACTGAAGCTTTCTTT; CDR3 protein: CASSQDIVQGATEAFF
J gene: TRBJ2-1; D gene: TRBD2; V gene: TRBV27; clone size: .; CDR3 DNA: TGTGCCAGCAGTCCACTAGCGGGACCTTCCTACAATGAGCAGTTCTTC; CDR3 protein: CASSPLAGPSYNEQFF
J gene: TRBJ1-2; D gene: .; V gene: TRBV18; clone size: .; CDR3 DNA: TGTGCCAGCTCACCCGCCGGACAGAGCCTCTTAGGATTC; CDR3 protein: CASSPAGQSLLGF
J gene: TRBJ1-6; D gene: .; V gene: TRBV6-6; clone size: once; CDR3 DNA: TGTGCCAGCAGTTATTCGAATTCACCCCTCCACTTT; CDR3 protein: CASSYSNSPLHF
J gene: TRBJ1-5; D gene: TRBD1; V gene: TRBV6-5; clone size: .; CDR3 DNA: TGTGCCAGCAGTTCTTACAGGGGGCCAAGCAATCAGCCCCAGCATTTT; CDR3 protein: CASSSYRGPSNQPQHF
J gene: TRBJ1-2; D gene: TRBD1; V gene: TRBV6-2/TRBV6-3; clone size: once; CDR3 DNA: TGTGCCAGCAGTTACCAGGGACAGTTTAACTATGGCTACACCTTC; CDR3 protein: CASSYQGQFNYGYTF
J gene: TRBJ1-2; D gene: TRBD1; V gene: TRBV29-1; clone size: .; CDR3 DNA: TGCAGCGTTGAAGTTCGGGGGACAGGATATGGCTACACCTTC; CDR3 protein: CSVEVRGTGYGYTF
J gene: TRBJ1-1; D gene: .; V gene: TRBV9; clone size: once; CDR3 DNA: TGTGCCAGCAGCGTAGAGATTGAGTCTGAAGCTTTCTTT; CDR3 protein: CASSVEIESEAFF
J gene: TRBJ1-5; D gene: TRBD1; V gene: TRBV9; clone size: once; CDR3 DNA: TGTGCCAGCAGCGTAGGAGGGACAGGGACTAATCAGCCCCAGCATTTT; CDR3 protein: CASSVGGTGTNQPQHF
J gene: TRBJ1-4; D gene: .; V gene: TRBV27; clone size: .; CDR3 DNA: TGTGCCAGCAGTTTAGTTGGTGGACAGTTTAATGAAAAACTGTTTTTT; CDR3 protein: CASSLVGGQFNEKLFF
J gene: TRBJ1-3; D gene: TRBD1; V gene: TRBV7-2; clone size: few; CDR3 DNA: TGTGCCAGCAGCTTAAGGGGACAGGTTATCTCTGGAAACACCATATATTTT; CDR3 protein: CASSLRGQVISGNTIYF
J gene: TRBJ1-4; D gene: .; V gene: TRBV29-1; clone size: .; CDR3 DNA: TGCAGCGTTGAAGATCTCAGGGGAAGGGGAGAAAAACTGTTTTTT; CDR3 protein: CSVEDLRGRGEKLFF
J gene: TRBJ2-7; D gene: TRBD2; V gene: TRBV4-3; clone size: .; CDR3 DNA: TGCGGCGGGACTAGCGGGGTAGTTGTCTCCTACGAGCAGTACTTC; CDR3 protein: CGGTSGVVVSYEQYF
J gene: TRBJ1-5; D gene: TRBD1; V gene: TRBV6-6; clone size: once; CDR3 DNA: TGTGCCAGCAGTTACTCCATTGACAGGGGCAATCAGCCCCAGCATTTT; CDR3 protein: CASSYSIDRGNQPQHF